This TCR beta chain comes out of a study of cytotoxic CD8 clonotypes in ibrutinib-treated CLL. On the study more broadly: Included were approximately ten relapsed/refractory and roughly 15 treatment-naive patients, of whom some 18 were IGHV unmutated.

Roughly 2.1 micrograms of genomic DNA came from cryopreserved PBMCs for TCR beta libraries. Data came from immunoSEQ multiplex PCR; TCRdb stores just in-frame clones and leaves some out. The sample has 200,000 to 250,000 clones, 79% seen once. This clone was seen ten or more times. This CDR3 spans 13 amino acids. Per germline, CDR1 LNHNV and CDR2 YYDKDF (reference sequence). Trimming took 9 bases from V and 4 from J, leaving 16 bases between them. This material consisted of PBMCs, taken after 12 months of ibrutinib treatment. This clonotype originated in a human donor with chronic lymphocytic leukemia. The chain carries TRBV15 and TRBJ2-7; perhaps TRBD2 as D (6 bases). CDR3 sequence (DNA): TGTGCCACACGGACTAAAGAAAGGTACGAGCAGTACTTC. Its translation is CATRTKERYEQYF.